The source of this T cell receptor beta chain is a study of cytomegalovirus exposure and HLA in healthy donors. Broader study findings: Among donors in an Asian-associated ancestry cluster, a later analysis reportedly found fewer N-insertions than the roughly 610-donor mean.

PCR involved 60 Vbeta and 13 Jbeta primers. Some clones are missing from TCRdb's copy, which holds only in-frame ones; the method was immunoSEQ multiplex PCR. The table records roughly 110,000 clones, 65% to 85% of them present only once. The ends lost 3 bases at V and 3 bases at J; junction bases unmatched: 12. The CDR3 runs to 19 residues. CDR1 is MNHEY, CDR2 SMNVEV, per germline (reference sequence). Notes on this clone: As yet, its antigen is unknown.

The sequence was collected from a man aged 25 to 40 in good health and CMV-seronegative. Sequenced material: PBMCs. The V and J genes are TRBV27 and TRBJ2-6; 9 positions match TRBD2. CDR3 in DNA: TGTGCCAGCAGTTTCGCAGTAGCGGGAGCGGATAATGGGGCCAACGTCCTGACTTTC. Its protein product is CASSFAVAGADNGANVLTF.